Shown below are 25 T cell receptor beta chains from a single sample sequenced in a study of beta chain features in type 1 diabetes (dated by TCRdb to the late 2010s). The method was the immunoSEQ multiplex PCR assay. The High Capacity cDNA Reverse Transcription Kit was used to reverse transcribe all of the isolated RNA, meaning that expressed TCRB transcripts were what got sequenced. In TCRdb, the immuneACCESS table is reduced to in-frame sequences with V and J assigned. These tables do not hold every clone; where another copy was compared, an unresolved V gene accounts for under half, and the others remain unexplained. The sample data list 250,000 to 300,000 clones, and around 24% of these were observed just once. Around 0.012% of the sample lies in the top ten. Their recognized antigens are unknown. What the study reported, not specific to this receptor: In all four CD4+ subsets, TCRB CDR3 length was moderately but significantly shorter in type 1 diabetes patients.

Sequencing was done on a sample of naive CD4+ T cells from blood. In the paper's terms, the cell subset or site label means: true naive CD4+ T cells. The source is a woman aged 25 to 39 with type 1 diabetes.

This chain connects TRBV10-1 to TRBJ2-7, with TRBD1 identical over 8 bases. The CDR3 length is 14 residues. CDR1 and CDR2 (germline): WNHNN, SYGVQD (reference sequence). After removal of 0 bases from V and 6 bases from J, the junction contained 4 bases not matched to a gene. CDR3 sequence reads: CASSESLQGAEQYF. The CDR3, as DNA: TGCGCCAGCAGTGAGTCGTTGCAGGGGGCCGAGCAGTACTTC.

This clone appeared a few times. This rearrangement joins TRBV7-3 to TRBJ2-3; D may be TRBD1 (8 bases). The germline V and J ends were trimmed by 7 bases and 2 bases, with 16 bases remaining between them. CDR1 and CDR2 from the germline V gene are SGHTA and FQGTGA. This CDR3 spans 15 amino acids. The CDR3 loop reads CASTKQGGPTDTQYF. The CDR3 nucleotides read TGTGCCAGCACAAAACAGGGGGGGCCCACAGATACGCAGTATTTT.

The V call is TRBV6-5, the J call TRBJ2-5; D may be TRBD2 (6 bases). Germline CDR1 reads MNHEY; CDR2 reads SVGAGI. CDR3 length equals 14 residues. Between the trimmed V and J ends, which lost 2 bases and 0 bases, there was a span of 7 bases. This CDR3 reads CASSYGGNQETQYF. The CDR3 DNA follows: TGTGCCAGCAGTTACGGGGGGAACCAAGAGACCCAGTACTTC.

This clone was observed a few times. The genes are TRBV11-2 and TRBJ1-4; 7 bases line up with TRBD1. In germline, CDR1 is SGHAT, CDR2 FQNNGV. This CDR3 comprises 14 residues. Trimming took 4 bases from V and 6 from J; bases not matched to a gene: 5. CDR3 sequence (DNA): TGTGCCAGCAGCTCCAACAGGGGAGATGAAAAACTGTTTTTT. Protein sequence: CASSSNRGDEKLFF.

This clone turned up a few times. This chain joins TRBV25-1 and TRBJ1-1; maybe TRBD1 (6 bases). This CDR3 has 13 amino acids. Deletions cut 5 bases from V and 6 bases from J, with 13 bases between. The germline V gene encodes CDR1 MGHDK and CDR2 SYGVNS. The CDR3 sequence is CASSSYRVAEAFF. CDR3 coding DNA: TGTGCCAGCAGTAGTTACAGGGTGGCTGAAGCTTTCTTT.

This clone came up a few times. V is TRBV7-9 and J is TRBJ2-7, with a weak D call TRBD2 (6 bases). The germline V and J ends were trimmed by 3 bases and 4 bases, with 10 bases remaining between them. The CDR3 totals 13 residues. Per germline, CDR1 SEHNR and CDR2 FQNEAQ (reference sequence). The CDR3 DNA is TGTGCCAGCAGCTTCGGCCGGGAGTACGAGCAGTACTTC. It translates to CASSFGREYEQYF.

A few counts support this clone. The genes are TRBV28 and TRBJ1-5; D is ambiguous. In germline, CDR1 is MDHEN, CDR2 SYDVKM. The CDR3 consists of 14 residues. V lost 6 bases and J lost 9, with 18 bases in between. The CDR3 DNA sequence: TGTGCCAGCAGGACCGGGAGGGTTAACCGGCCCCAGCATTTT. Translated, it gives CASRTGRVNRPQHF.

V is TRBV28 and J is TRBJ2-1; 7 nucleotides align to TRBD1. The V and J ends lost 5 bases and 6 bases, in that order; junction bases with no gene match: 7. Germline V gives CDR1 MDHEN, CDR2 SYDVKM. This CDR3 region has 14 residues. CDR3 nucleotides: TGTGCCAGCAGTCCAGGACAGGTTCCCAATGAGCAGTTCTTC. Translated: CASSPGQVPNEQFF.

This clone was seen only a few times. V and J are TRBV15 and TRBJ2-5; a weak D match, TRBD2 (5 bases). V lost 3 bases, J lost 4 bases, and 15 bases lay in between. The CDR3 consists of 15 residues. Germline V gene sequence: CDR1 LNHNV, CDR2 YYDKDF (reference sequence). CDR3 sequence reads: CATSRMVSEVETQYF. CDR3 nucleotides: TGTGCCACCAGCAGGATGGTGTCGGAGGTAGAGACCCAGTACTTC. Using reference TRBV15 and TRBJ2-5 for the parts outside the CDR3, the full variable domain is DAMVIQNPRYQVTQFGKPVTLSCSQTLNHNVMYWYQQKSSQAPKLLFHYYDKDFNNEADTPDNFQSRRPNTSFCFLDIRSPGLGDTAMYLCATSRMVSEVETQYFGPGTRLLVL.

For the CDR3, the DNA is TGTGCCAGCACCCGTAGTGGGACTATCAATGAGCAGTTCTTC. Amino acids: CASTRSGTINEQFF. J is TRBJ2-1 and V is TRBV9, with 7 nucleotides matching TRBD2. Germline assignment: CDR1 SGDLS and CDR2 YYNGEE. There are 14 residues in the CDR3. With V trimmed by 6 bases and J by 6 bases, 9 bases remained unmatched.

The chain recombines TRBV29-1 with TRBJ2-3, with 11 bases fitting TRBD2. The germline V gene encodes CDR1 SQVTM and CDR2 ANQGSEA. The junction had 5 bases not matched to a gene; V was cut back by 3 bases and J by 0 bases. The CDR3 consists of 16 residues. CDR3 DNA: TGCAGCGTTGAGACTAGCGGGACGTCTAGCACAGATACGCAGTATTTT. It specifies CSVETSGTSSTDTQYF.

This clone was seen a few times. The rearrangement uses TRBV5-1 and TRBJ2-2; 11 bases align to TRBD2. CDR1 is SGHRS and CDR2 is YFSETQ in the germline V gene. The CDR3 runs to 14 residues. V lost 9 bases and J lost 4; bases outside the gene matches: 5. This CDR3 is CATGLAGGTGELFF. CDR3 nucleotides: TGCGCCACCGGTCTAGCGGGAGGCACCGGGGAGCTGTTTTTT.

This clone was counted only a few times. The junction shows a germline mismatch at one end, possibly a read error. The chain carries TRBV11-2 and TRBJ2-4; D may be TRBD1 (5 bases). Germline V gene sequence: CDR1 SGHAT, CDR2 FQNNGV. This CDR3 contains 12 residues. CDR3 in DNA: TGTGCCAGCAGCTTAGTCCCAGGGAACCCATTCTTC. Its protein product is CASSLVPGNPFF.

This chain links TRBV2 with TRBJ1-2; D possibly corresponds to TRBD1 (6 bases). Germline values: CDR1 SNHLY, CDR2 FYNNEI. CDR3 length: 13 amino acids. V dropped 6 bases and J dropped 4 bases, with 12 bases sitting between them. CDR3 sequence (DNA): TGTGCCAGCAGAACGGACAGCCTCTATGGCTACACCTTC. Translated: CASRTDSLYGYTF.

This clone was observed a single time. The chain carries TRBV29-1 and TRBJ1-2; D is unclear. Looked up from germline, CDR1 is SQVTM and CDR2 is ANQGSEA. With 3 bases removed from V and 4 bases from J, the gap between germline ends came to 12 bases. The CDR3 spans 13 residues. CDR3 bases: TGCAGCGTTGACCCTAAGGAGGGCTATGGCTACACCTTC. Its translation: CSVDPKEGYGYTF. Using reference TRBV29-1 and TRBJ1-2 for the parts outside the CDR3, the full variable domain is SAVISQKPSRDICQRGTSLTIQCQVDSQVTMMFWYRQQPGQSLTLIATANQGSEATYESGFVIDKFPISRPNLTFSTLTVSNMSPEDSSIYLCSVDPKEGYGYTFGSGTRLTVV.

The sample holds a few counts of this clone. The V gene is TRBV5-1, the J gene TRBJ2-7; the match to TRBD2 covers 7 bases. The CDR3 has 17 residues. From germline, CDR1 is SGHRS and CDR2 YFSETQ. The ends lost 4 bases at V and 4 bases at J; junction bases unmatched: 17. The CDR3: CASSRAAGDPSVYEQYF. CDR3 nucleotide sequence: TGCGCCAGCAGCCGGGCTGCGGGAGACCCATCCGTATACGAGCAGTACTTC.

The chain has TRBV4-1 and TRBJ1-3; D is unclear. V was trimmed by 0 bases and J by 2 bases, leaving 8 bases between them. The CDR3 runs 15 residues. Germline CDR1 and CDR2: MGHRA and YSYEKL. The DNA of the CDR3 is TGCGCCAGCAGCCAAGAATGGGGAGCTGGAAACACCATATATTTT. It specifies CASSQEWGAGNTIYF.

The chain combines TRBV29-1 with TRBJ2-7; 7 bases align to TRBD1. Germline assignment: CDR1 SQVTM and CDR2 ANQGSEA. The CDR3 runs 15 residues. J lost 2 bases, V lost 7 bases, and 14 bases had no gene match. CDR3 sequence reads: CSGIRGKNPPYEQYF. CDR3 coding DNA: TGCAGCGGAATCAGGGGGAAGAATCCTCCCTACGAGCAGTACTTC.

J is TRBJ2-7 and V is TRBV15; TRBD1 agrees at 8 bases. Germline CDR1 LNHNV, CDR2 YYDKDF (reference sequence). The CDR3 consists of 14 residues. V dropped 5 bases and J dropped 6; count of bases not matched to a gene: 9. The CDR3 loop is CATSQGTGDTEQYF. The CDR3 nucleotides read TGTGCCACCAGCCAAGGGACAGGCGACACCGAGCAGTACTTC.

The chain uses TRBV7-8 and TRBJ2-1, with 8 bases that match TRBD2. The V gene end was trimmed by 4 bases and the J gene end by 4 bases; junction bases not matched to a gene: 6. The germline CDR1 and CDR2 sequences are SGHVS and FQNEAQ. The CDR3 has 15 amino acids. CDR3 sequence reads: CASSSTSGDYNEQFF. As DNA, the CDR3 is TGTGCCAGCAGCTCTACTAGCGGAGATTACAATGAGCAGTTCTTC.

The chain uses TRBV6-5 and TRBJ2-5, with D possibly TRBD2 on 5 matching bases. V lost 0 bases and J lost 2, with 10 bases in between. Germline V lookup: CDR1 MNHEY, CDR2 SVGAGI. The CDR3 is 15 residues long. The CDR3 bases are TGTGCCAGCAGTTACTCGTTGAGGGTTCAAGAGACCCAGTACTTC. Residues: CASSYSLRVQETQYF.

This clone was observed a few times. The conserved phenylalanine or tryptophan normally closing the CDR3 is absent here, so this likely arose from a read error. Because the CDR3's place on the DNA is in doubt, the DNA is left out and the CDR3 is given as listed by TCRdb. The chain recombines TRBV28 with TRBJ2-7; the D segment call TRBD2 is taken from the table without a DNA check. In germline, CDR1 is MDHEN, CDR2 SYDVKM. The CDR3 contains 14 residues when both ends are counted. This chain's CDR3 is CASGGWQGSSGRSL.

The V and J genes are TRBV29-1 and TRBJ1-1; the match to TRBD1 covers 11 bases. The CDR3 has 15 residues. Per the germline V gene, CDR1 is SQVTM and CDR2 is ANQGSEA. With V trimmed by 6 bases and J by 5 bases, 11 bases remained unmatched. The CDR3 protein is CSVDLRTGGRTEAFF. CDR3 bases: TGCAGCGTGGATCTCCGGACAGGGGGCCGAACTGAAGCTTTCTTT.

This chain links TRBV15 with TRBJ1-3, with no clear D. In germline, CDR1 is LNHNV, CDR2 YYDKDF (reference sequence). This CDR3 has 14 amino acids. V was cut by 5 bases and J by 0 bases, with 8 bases left in between. The chain's CDR3 is CATSYWPSGNTIYF. The CDR3 bases are TGTGCCACCAGCTATTGGCCCTCTGGAAACACCATATATTTT.

This chain connects TRBV30 to TRBJ2-3; D unclear. Germline lookup yields CDR1 GTSNPN and CDR2 SVGIG (reference sequence). This CDR3 has 12 residues. With 1 base removed from V and 7 bases from J, the gap between germline ends came to 9 bases. The CDR3: CAWSGGTNTQYF. For the CDR3, the DNA is TGTGCCTGGAGTGGAGGAACTAATACGCAGTATTTT.